The 22 T cell receptor beta chains presented below share a single source sample, sequenced in a study of Ad26.COV2.S vaccination and SARS-CoV-2 variants (dated by TCRdb to the early 2020s). The library was prepared using the immunoSEQ multiplex PCR assay. The table comes from immuneACCESS by way of TCRdb, which keeps in-frame sequences with V and J called. Part of the clones is missing from these tables; in studies checked, under half for an unresolved V gene and the rest for unknown reasons. A total of some 350,000 clones appear in this sample, about nine tenths of them only once. The ten largest clones add up to 5% to 6.5% of the sample. Explained via the paper, the treatment or condition label denotes: around 19 received Ad26.COV2.S at low or high dose, single or two shots; roughly five received placebo; per-sample allocation not given. Repertoires of vaccine and placebo recipients were sequenced from samples collected on day 63 after the first injection.

The sample in question was peripheral blood, obtained in a trial of Ad26.COV2.S vaccine versus placebo. The receptors originated from a person aged 18-65 years who received the Ad26.COV2.S COVID-19 vaccine or a placebo.

The chain recombines TRBV4-3 with TRBJ1-1, with no clear D. Germline V gives CDR1 LGHNA, CDR2 YSLEER. CDR3 length: 15 residues. Trimming stripped 1 base from V and 0 bases from J, with 9 bases between. CDR3 sequence (DNA): TGCGCCAGCAGCCAAGGTCTACAGCTGAACACTGAAGCTTTCTTT. Protein sequence: CASSQGLQLNTEAFF.

The chain recombines TRBV9 with TRBJ2-7, with TRBD2 identical over 11 bases. V was pared by 4 bases and J by 2 bases, with 14 bases of the junction left unmatched. Germline V gene lookup returns CDR1 SGDLS and CDR2 YYNGEE. This CDR3 is 18 amino acids long. The CDR3 protein is CASSLSSGGHQLPYEQYF. CDR3 bases: TGTGCCAGCAGCCTTTCTAGCGGGGGGCACCAACTACCCTACGAGCAGTACTTC.

The rearrangement uses TRBV11-3 and TRBJ1-3; weak D call: TRBD1 (5 bases). The CDR3 covers 16 residues. Trimming shortened V by 4 bases and J by 4 bases, and 17 bases separated the two germline ends. CDR1 is SGHNT, CDR2 YENEEA, per germline. The CDR3 spells CASSSFGGENGNTIYF. CDR3 DNA: TGTGCCAGCAGCTCCTTCGGGGGGGAAAACGGAAACACCATATATTTT.

The chain carries TRBV4-3 and TRBJ2-5, with a possible D match to TRBD1 (6 bases). The CDR3 loop spans 17 amino acids. V lost 0 bases, J lost 4 bases, and 18 bases lay in between. Germline CDR1 is LGHNA and CDR2 is YSLEER. The DNA of the CDR3 is TGCGCCAGCAGCCAAGAAGGCCAGGGGAGAAGAGTAGAGACCCAGTACTTC. It translates to CASSQEGQGRRVETQYF.

CDR3 amino acids: CASSQAQGYTEAFF. CDR3 DNA: TGCGCCAGCAGCCAAGCTCAGGGCTATACTGAAGCTTTCTTT. The chain has TRBV4-3 and TRBJ1-1; TRBD1 might be the D (5 bases). The CDR3 has 14 amino acids. Trimming shortened V by 1 base and J by 5 bases, and 11 bases separated the two germline ends. CDR1 is LGHNA, CDR2 YSLEER, per germline.

This clone was observed a handful of times. J is TRBJ1-1 and V is TRBV4-1, with a weak D call TRBD1 (5 bases). V was clipped by 3 bases and J by 0 bases, with 14 bases between them. Germline V CDR1 and CDR2: MGHRA, YSYEKL. The CDR3 is 16 amino acids. CDR3: CASSHPGGEMNTEAFF. CDR3 nucleotide sequence: TGCGCCAGCAGCCATCCCGGGGGGGAAATGAACACTGAAGCTTTCTTT.

The J gene is TRBJ1-1, the V gene TRBV16, with D possibly being TRBD1 (5 bases). The CDR3 covers 13 residues. Trimming left V 4 bases short and J 7 bases short, with 13 bases between. The germline gives CDR1 KGHSY, CDR2 FQNENV. The CDR3 loop reads CASSLTGVSEAFF. As DNA, the CDR3 is TGTGCCAGCAGCCTCACGGGGGTCAGTGAAGCTTTCTTT. Together with reference TRBV16 and TRBJ1-1, the CDR3 gives the full variable domain: GEEVAQTPKHLVRGEGQKAKLYCAPIKGHSYVFWYQQVLKNEFKFLISFQNENVFDETGMPKERFSAKCLPNSPCSLEIQATKLEDSAVYFCASSLTGVSEAFFGQGTRLTVV.

The chain has TRBV7-2 and TRBJ1-6; TRBD1 might be the D (5 bases). Germline V lookup: CDR1 SGHTA, CDR2 FQGNSA. V dropped 5 bases and J dropped 11 bases, with 19 bases sitting between them. The length of the CDR3 is 15 residues. The CDR3 coding sequence is TGTGCCAGCAGCCCAGAATCCGGGACCTCGCCACCCCTCCACTTT. It translates to CASSPESGTSPPLHF.

The genes are TRBV29-1 and TRBJ1-2; D may be TRBD1 (6 bases). The CDR3 runs to 16 residues. Per germline, CDR1 SQVTM and CDR2 ANQGSEA. V was trimmed by 6 bases and J by 4 bases, leaving 24 bases between them. The CDR3 spells CSVPRSMTGQSYGYTF. DNA of the CDR3: TGCAGCGTCCCTCGTTCCATGACAGGCCAGTCCTATGGCTACACCTTC.

J is TRBJ2-1 and V is TRBV18; 11 bases match TRBD2. The CDR3 has 17 amino acids. Trimming cost V 2 bases and J 5 bases; bases outside gene matches: 8. Germline CDR1 is KGHSH and CDR2 is LQKENI. As DNA, the CDR3 is TGTGCCAGCTCACCAAACTTAAAGACTAGCGGGAACAATGAGCAGTTCTTC. This encodes CASSPNLKTSGNNEQFF.

The chain is built from TRBV18 and TRBJ2-3, with 7 bases identical to TRBD2. The CDR3 is made up of 16 amino acids. The V and J ends lost 3 bases and 1 base, in that order; junction bases with no gene match: 7. Germline CDR1 and CDR2: KGHSH and LQKENI. CDR3 coding DNA: TGTGCCAGCTCACCCTTGGGGGGGTCGGGCACAGATACGCAGTATTTT. As protein: CASSPLGGSGTDTQYF.

This chain uses TRBV18 with TRBJ1-3; TRBD1 is a possible D gene (5 bases). V dropped 6 bases and J dropped 0 bases, with 18 bases sitting between them. The germline V gene encodes CDR1 KGHSH and CDR2 LQKENI. This CDR3 contains 17 residues. The CDR3 DNA is TGTGCCAGCTCCCCCAGGGACTTATACCTCTCTGGAAACACCATATATTTT. Amino acid sequence: CASSPRDLYLSGNTIYF.

The chain uses TRBV28 and TRBJ2-7, with D possibly matching TRBD1 (5 bases). There are 13 residues in the CDR3. The ends were cut back, 7 bases at V and 3 bases at J, with 13 bases in the middle. Germline V gene lookup returns CDR1 MDHEN and CDR2 SYDVKM. CDR3 bases: TGTGCCAGCACAGGGTTAGGTGACTACGAGCAGTACTTC. It translates to CASTGLGDYEQYF.

V gene TRBV19 combines with J gene TRBJ2-3; a weak D match, TRBD2 (6 bases). CDR1 LNHDA and CDR2 SQIVND come from the germline V gene (reference sequence). The CDR3 length is 14 residues. Trimming removed 8 bases at V and 4 bases at J, with 16 bases between. The CDR3 nucleotides read TGTGCCAGTTTCTCAGGAGGGTACCCAGATACGCAGTATTTT. The encoded protein is CASFSGGYPDTQYF.

The rearrangement links TRBV7-9 to TRBJ2-2; possible D gene TRBD2, 5 bases. The CDR3 contains 15 residues. With 4 bases removed from V and 0 bases from J, the gap between germline ends came to 9 bases. Germline assignment: CDR1 SEHNR and CDR2 FQNEAQ (reference sequence). The CDR3 loop reads CASSWGAANTGELFF. The CDR3 bases are TGTGCCAGCAGCTGGGGAGCCGCGAACACCGGGGAGCTGTTTTTT.

The chain joins TRBV7-8 to TRBJ1-2; perhaps TRBD1 as D (6 bases). Deletions cut 5 bases from V and 4 bases from J, with 11 bases between. Germline CDR1 and CDR2: SGHVS and FQNEAQ. The CDR3 covers 13 residues. The CDR3 loop is CASSRGQFYGYTF. The CDR3 coding sequence is TGTGCCAGCAGCCGAGGACAGTTCTATGGCTACACCTTC. The whole variable domain, remainder taken from reference TRBV7-8 and TRBJ1-2, is GAGVSQSPRYKVAKRGQDVALRCDPISGHVSLFWYQQALGQGPEFLTYFQNEAQLDKSGLPSDRFFAERPEGSVSTLKIQRTQQEDSAVYLCASSRGQFYGYTFGSGTRLTVV.

This clone has a handful of counts. CDR3 residues: CASSQDRGDSPLHF. The CDR3 DNA reads as TGTGCCAGCAGCCAAGATAGGGGGGATTCACCCCTCCACTTT. The chain carries TRBV3-1 (or the pseudogene TRBV3-2) and TRBJ1-6, with D possibly TRBD1 on 6 matching bases. Germline assignment: CDR1 LGHDT and CDR2 YNNKEL (reference sequence). This CDR3 has 14 residues. V was cut by 0 bases and J by 8 bases, with 8 bases left in between.

The J gene is TRBJ2-3, the V gene TRBV7-2; D is unclear. Germline CDR1 is SGHTA and CDR2 is FQGNSA. Deletions cut 2 bases from V and 2 bases from J, with 8 bases between. The CDR3 contains 14 residues. This CDR3 is CASSLRTNTDTQYF. For the CDR3, the DNA is TGTGCCAGCAGCTTAAGAACTAACACAGATACGCAGTATTTT.

This clone was counted between two and nine times. This sequence joins TRBV5-4 and TRBJ2-7; D is undetermined. Germline CDR1 reads SGHNT; CDR2 reads YYREEE (reference sequence). CDR3 size: 14 residues. V was clipped by 4 bases and J by 6 bases, with 17 bases between them. The CDR3 here is CASSPTNNAFEQYF. DNA of the CDR3: TGTGCCAGCAGCCCGACGAATAACGCCTTCGAGCAGTACTTC. The full variable domain, its missing parts supplied by reference TRBV5-4 and TRBJ2-7, is ETGVTQSPTHLIKTRGQQVTLRCSSQSGHNTVSWYQQALGQGPQFIFQYYREEENGRGNFPPRFSGLQFPNYSSELNVNALELDDSALYLCASSPTNNAFEQYFGPGTRLTVT.

V and J are TRBV18 and TRBJ2-1; 10 bases map to TRBD2. The germline CDR1 and CDR2 sequences are KGHSH and LQKENI. Unmatched junction bases numbered 10, after V lost 1 base and J lost 7 bases. The CDR3 sequence is 17 residues long. This CDR3 reads CASSPLASSGSGNEQFF. The CDR3, as DNA: TGTGCCAGCTCACCACTGGCCTCTAGCGGGAGCGGGAATGAGCAGTTCTTC.

The chain has TRBV18 and TRBJ1-6; 7 bases fit TRBD1. V lost 3 bases and J lost 1; bases outside the gene matches: 3. This CDR3 comprises 16 residues. Germline CDR1 is KGHSH and CDR2 is LQKENI. The chain's CDR3 is CASSPTGASYNSPLHF. In DNA, the CDR3 is TGTGCCAGCTCACCTACAGGGGCATCCTATAATTCACCCCTCCACTTT. The full variable domain, rest sourced from reference TRBV18 and TRBJ1-6, is NAGVMQNPRHLVRRRGQEARLRCSPMKGHSHVYWYRQLPEEGLKFMVYLQKENIIDESGMPKERFSAEFPKEGPSILRIQQVVRGDSAAYFCASSPTGASYNSPLHFGNGTRLTVT.

The chain carries TRBV7-2 and TRBJ2-3; tentative D call: TRBD2 (6 bases). Deletions cut 5 bases from V and 1 base from J, with 16 bases between. The CDR3 has 16 amino acids. Germline-derived CDR1 and CDR2 are SGHTA and FQGNSA. The CDR3 nucleotides read TGTGCCAGCAGCCCCCAGGTCCAGCGGGGCACAGATACGCAGTATTTT. Translated, it gives CASSPQVQRGTDTQYF.